This T cell receptor beta chain originates from a study of memory CD4+ T cells and cytomegalovirus serostatus. Findings and limits, study-wide: Suggested: most of the CMV-linked TCR signature lies in CD4+ memory cells.

The sort gate was single viable CD3+CD4+CD8-CD45RO+ cells for memory CD4+ T cells. V was clipped by 1 base and J by 6 bases, with 15 bases between them. This CDR3 comprises 15 residues. CDR1 LNHDA and CDR2 SQIVND come from the germline V gene (reference sequence). This clone was counted only a few times. Its antigen is currently unknown. The assay was immunoSEQ multiplex PCR, and TCRdb's table has in-frame clones only and misses some. The table includes about 56,000 clones, around 79% detected once. This clonotype was sampled from an adult in good health and CMV-seropositive. The V gene is TRBV19, the J gene TRBJ1-2, with D perhaps matching TRBD1 (6 bases). Sequencing was done on a sample of memory CD4+ T cells from blood. The CDR3 coding sequence is TGTGCCAGTAGTATAGGTGGCAGGGGAGCGAATGGCTACACCTTC. Translation: CASSIGGRGANGYTF.